This T cell receptor (beta chain) was sequenced in a study of cytomegalovirus exposure and HLA in healthy donors (dated by TCRdb to the late 2010s). Background on the whole study: In an earlier analysis of some 610 of the donors, 250 to 300 Gb of sequence data and 100 million or so unique TCR beta sequences from about 190 million T cells were reported. The study combined high-throughput TCR immunosequencing, statistical association of individual TCRs with disease status, and machine learning to predict cytomegalovirus infection status. The number of typed donors differed by locus: 629-630 for A, B, C, DRB1 and DQB1; 500 to 550 for DQA1; 606 for DPA1; and about 450 for DPB1. Of the roughly 400 genotyped donors, less than 90% were placed in the genetic ancestry cluster associated with self-reported Caucasian donors. To decide whether each TCR beta V gene segment behaved as functional or pseudogenic, an earlier analysis of nearly 600 of the donors relied on high-throughput TCR beta sequencing. Among about 410 genotyped donors of the cohort, an average of approximately 240,000 unique TCR beta nucleotide sequences was sequenced per donor, of which about 18% were non-productive. The study aimed to test whether cataloging public T cell receptors could reveal signatures of past pathogen exposure. In addition to the first cohort of about 650 subjects, a separate validation cohort of approximately 110 different subjects was used. HLA typing included class I and class II loci at four-digit resolution. In a later analysis, previously published TCR beta repertoires from 550 to 750 donors were re-analyzed and high-resolution HLA genotyping was added so that TCR occurrence patterns could be studied. The later analysis used no new phenotypic data to find candidate immune exposures, relying instead on TCR beta sequences and their occurrence across donors. About five DR-DQ haplotypes were handled as single units for association and clustering, since linkage in the cohort was strong. An early release covering 550 to 700 HLA-typed donors comprised roughly 300 gigabases of sequencing data and roughly 86 million unique TCR sequences. The study profiled the T cell repertoires of hundreds of subjects by immunosequencing and related them to cytomegalovirus serostatus. All discovery cohort repertoires had been generated on a single sequencing platform. Donor age, sex, ethnicity and CMV serostatus were collected together with the repertoire data. A later genetic analysis used genome-wide SNP genotypes for about 65% of the roughly 700 donors, treating that subset as a discovery cohort. The paper as a whole reports these results and caveats: Most TCR sequences were observed very rarely across donors, whereas some public TCRs were present in many individuals. The classifier was reported to diagnose cytomegalovirus status with high specificity and sensitivity in both the original cohort and the validation cohort. In a later analysis, HLA-associated TCR beta chains were found to be more clonally expanded and to have lower generation probabilities than equally common non-associated chains. Linkage disequilibrium might explain the correlated functional status among segregating V segments, but an unknown experimental factor could not be ruled out. Some IMGT-functional V segments, including TRBV6-2 and TRBV6-3, could not be distinguished by the 87-base-pair reads and were therefore excluded. A further reported finding was that TCR beta sequences accurately predicted the HLA-A and HLA-B alleles for most subjects in the first cohort. In the study, 150 to 200 TCR beta chains were listed as associated with cytomegalovirus. At a false discovery rate of 0.05, a later analysis linked some 18,000 TCR beta sequences to specific HLA alleles. Three of the identified cytomegalovirus-associated TCR beta chains were confirmed in vitro to be specific for cytomegalovirus antigens. In an earlier analysis of fewer than 700 of the donors, most TCR beta V segments appeared in productive rearrangements about 87% or about 30% of the time, broadly matching IMGT annotations. Most CMV-associated TCR beta chains appeared to be HLA-restricted in a later analysis, and the HLA associations seemed to be driven largely by CMV exposure. A later analysis found that TCR association rates varied across HLA loci, with DRB1 alleles showing the most associated TCRs and HLA-C alleles the fewest. CMV serostatus was the only immune exposure information available for the cohort. Because counts were too low, about 15 rarely observed V segments, including chromosome 9 orphons, were left out of the earlier analysis of several hundred of the donors. The cohort was sequenced for TCR beta chains only, and without alpha or paired-chain data the features that could be detected were limited. According to a later analysis, parvovirus B19, influenza, CMV and Epstein-Barr virus appeared linked to several top co-occurrence clusters. In a later genetic analysis, fewer N-insertions in productive TCRs were reported among donors in an Asian-associated ancestry cluster than the approximately 670-donor mean. A group of highly shared sequence variants was considered likely to be a technical artifact of the sequencing pipeline. It was suggested by the authors that the approach could potentially be generalized to other disease states and immunological phenotypes. Presence/absence analyses assumed roughly uniform sequencing depth across donors, an assumption that may not hold. Because HLA typing was missing for some donors at each locus, association tests included only the typed subset. Strong co-occurrence of HLA alleles, especially DR and DQ, made assigning TCR associations to individual alleles difficult. In a later genetic analysis, a missense DCLRE1C variant was associated with V-gene and J-gene trimming of TCR beta chains, and the association was replicated in an independent cohort.

CDR1 is given as MNHNY and CDR2 as SVGAGI, both from the germline V gene (reference sequence). V lost 7 bases and J lost 5 bases, and the count of bases not matched to a germline gene is 7. Counted from cysteine to phenylalanine, this CDR3 has 16 amino acids. Only the CDR3 DNA is retained, 48 bases long and in frame from the first base. A word on this clone: The antigen it recognizes is unknown. Per-nucleotide qualities are absent, and no much larger clonotype sits a single base away.

The cohort was made up of about 670 healthy bone marrow donors. At the time of sampling, every cohort member was nominally healthy, though immune exposures that went unrecorded were likely present. The donor was CMV seronegative and was included in the group of a few hundred seronegative cohort members. A peripheral blood sample was provided by each donor, and peripheral blood mononuclear cells were used for TCR beta sequencing. Genomic DNA was extracted from the blood cell samples with the Qiagen DNeasy Blood Extraction Kit. Receptor amplification or capture employed the immunoSEQ multiplex PCR assay. The multiplex PCR relied on a mix of 60 forward primers for TCR Vbeta segments and 13 reverse primers for TCR Jbeta segments. Amplification of the CDR3 region of rearranged TCR beta genes was performed with a multiplex PCR assay on genomic DNA. The Illumina HiSeq System was used to sequence the amplified TCR beta libraries as 87-base-pair reads. The paper's data handling went like this. In a later analysis, tens of millions of unique TCR beta chains were counted across the 690 or so repertoires, and about 10 million of these chains were shared by at least two donors. A nearest-neighbor algorithm error-corrected the raw reads and collapsed the reads into unique sequences, merging closely related sequences to remove PCR and sequencing errors. CDR3 sequences were aligned to IMGT reference sequences to assign V, D and J gene segments. For a sequence to be retained, at least a six-nucleotide match to both a V gene segment and a J gene segment was required. A rearrangement was called productive if the CDR3 had no stop codons and remained in frame with V and J, and every other rearrangement was called non-productive. Following IMGT convention, CDR3 was defined as the stretch from the second conserved V-encoded cysteine up to the conserved J-encoded phenylalanine. The earlier analysis of about 610 of the donors excluded any sequence lacking an unambiguous match to a single V gene segment. In an earlier analysis of 450 to 750 of the donors, a V segment was called functional when productive rearrangements were above 56.7%, and segregating when the standard deviation between donors exceeded 5%. A statistical classification framework was built to diagnose cytomegalovirus status from the catalog of TCR beta chain sequences. In a later analysis, V and J genes were assigned by comparing TCR nucleotide sequences against IMGT/GENE-DB human TR gene sequences. Using the TCRdist pipeline, a later analysis assigned CDR3 sequences along with most-parsimonious VDJ recombination scenarios. In a later analysis, every TCR beta chain was defined by the combination of its CDR3 amino acid sequence and its V-gene family, and reads without a unique V-gene family were dropped. A later analysis removed 550 to 700 highly shared, low-generation-probability nucleotide sequences to deal with suspected cross-contamination and a sequencing artifact. In a later analysis, a clonal expansion index was calculated for each public chain from normalized within-repertoire ranks of inferred template counts. A later analysis computed generation probabilities with a VDJ recombination model fitted to out-of-frame rearrangements, and checked the results against IGoR. Hypergeometric tests were used in a later analysis to score TCR-TCR, TCR-HLA and TCR-CMV co-occurrence, with a repertoire-size bias correction applied to the TCR pairs. To estimate false discovery rates, a later analysis permuted the HLA or CMV assignments 20 times. In a later analysis, co-occurring TCRs were grouped with DBSCAN, and TCRdist sequence similarity was added when clustering was performed within HLA-allele-positive subsets. Repertoires with fewer than 30,000 or more than 120,000 public chains, plus five repertoires with anomalous nucleotide sharing, were excluded from co-occurrence clustering. In its TCRdb copy, this immuneACCESS table keeps in-frame sequences only and misses some clones. Where compared with another copy, unresolved V genes explain less than half of these, and the others have no known cause. The DNA gave D and trimming, while V, J and clone size come from that table. Counted in this sample were 150,000 to 200,000 clones; around 90% of them appeared once. More than 1.5% of the sample is taken by the ten largest.

The sample was PBMCs. The V and J genes are TRBV6-6 and TRBJ2-3, with 15 central nucleotides matching TRBD2. The TCR was taken from a woman aged 18-30 years in good health and CMV-seronegative. The nucleotides are TGTGCCAGCACCCAAACGGGACTAGCGGGGGGAGATACGCAGTATTTT. Translation gives CASTQTGLAGGDTQYF.